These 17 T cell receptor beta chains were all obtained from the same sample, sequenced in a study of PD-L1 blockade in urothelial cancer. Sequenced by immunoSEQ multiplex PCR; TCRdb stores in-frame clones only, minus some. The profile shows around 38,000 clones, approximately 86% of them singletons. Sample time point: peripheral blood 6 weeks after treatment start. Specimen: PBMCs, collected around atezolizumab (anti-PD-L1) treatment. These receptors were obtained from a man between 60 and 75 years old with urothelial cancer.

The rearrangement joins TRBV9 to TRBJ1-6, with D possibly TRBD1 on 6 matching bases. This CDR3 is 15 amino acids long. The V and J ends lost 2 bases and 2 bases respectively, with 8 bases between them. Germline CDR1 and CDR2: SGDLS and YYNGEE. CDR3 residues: CASSVRDTYNSPLHF. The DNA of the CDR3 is TGTGCCAGCAGCGTCCGGGACACCTATAATTCACCCCTCCACTTT.

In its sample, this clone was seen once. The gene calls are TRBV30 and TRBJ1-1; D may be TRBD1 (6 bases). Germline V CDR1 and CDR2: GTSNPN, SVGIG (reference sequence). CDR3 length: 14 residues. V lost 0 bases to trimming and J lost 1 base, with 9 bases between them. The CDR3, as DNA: TGTGCCTGGAGTGTACTAGGGGGGAACACTGAAGCTTTCTTT. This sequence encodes CAWSVLGGNTEAFF.

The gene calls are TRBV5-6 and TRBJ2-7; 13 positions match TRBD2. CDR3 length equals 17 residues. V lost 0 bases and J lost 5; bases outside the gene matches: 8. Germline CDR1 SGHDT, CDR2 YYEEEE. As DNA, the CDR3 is TGTGCCAGCAGCTTGGCCACTAGCGGGAGGGGGCATGACGAGCAGTACTTC. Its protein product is CASSLATSGRGHDEQYF.

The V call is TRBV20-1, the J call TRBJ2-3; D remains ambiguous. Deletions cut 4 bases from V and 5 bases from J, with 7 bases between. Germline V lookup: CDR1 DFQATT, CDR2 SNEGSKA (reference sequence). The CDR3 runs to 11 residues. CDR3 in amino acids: CSATPRDTQYF. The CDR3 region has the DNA TGCAGTGCTACCCCCAGAGATACGCAGTATTTT.

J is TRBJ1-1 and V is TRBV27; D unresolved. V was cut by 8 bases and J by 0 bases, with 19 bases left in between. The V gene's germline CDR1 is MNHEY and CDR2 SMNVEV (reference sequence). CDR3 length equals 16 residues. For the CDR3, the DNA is TGTGCCAGCGCCCCCCCCCGGGTAGGTTTGAACACTGAAGCTTTCTTT. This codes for CASAPPRVGLNTEAFF.

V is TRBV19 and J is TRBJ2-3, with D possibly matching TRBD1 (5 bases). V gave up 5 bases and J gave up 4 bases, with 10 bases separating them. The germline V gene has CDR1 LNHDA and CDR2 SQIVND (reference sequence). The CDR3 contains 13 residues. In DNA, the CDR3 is TGTGCCAGTAGTCAACAGGTCCCAGATACGCAGTATTTT. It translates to CASSQQVPDTQYF.

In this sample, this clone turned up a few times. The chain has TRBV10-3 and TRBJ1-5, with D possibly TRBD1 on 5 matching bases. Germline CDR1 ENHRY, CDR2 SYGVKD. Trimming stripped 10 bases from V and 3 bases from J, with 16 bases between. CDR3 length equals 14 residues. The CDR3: CASRPDRYNQPQHF. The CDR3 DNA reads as TGTGCCAGCAGACCCGACAGATACAATCAGCCCCAGCATTTT.

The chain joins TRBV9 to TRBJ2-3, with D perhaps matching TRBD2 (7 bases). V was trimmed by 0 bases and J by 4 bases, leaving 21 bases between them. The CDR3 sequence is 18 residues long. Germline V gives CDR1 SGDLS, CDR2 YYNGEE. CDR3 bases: TGTGCCAGCAGCGTAGAAGGGCGGCGGGGGCACTTTGCAGATACGCAGTATTTT. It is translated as CASSVEGRRGHFADTQYF.

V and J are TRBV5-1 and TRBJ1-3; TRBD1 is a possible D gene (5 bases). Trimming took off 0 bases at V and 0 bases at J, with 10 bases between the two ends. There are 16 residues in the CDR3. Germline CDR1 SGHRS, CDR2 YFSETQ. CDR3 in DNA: TGCGCCAGCAGCTTGGGGCCGGGGGGCTCTGGAAACACCATATATTTT. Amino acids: CASSLGPGGSGNTIYF.

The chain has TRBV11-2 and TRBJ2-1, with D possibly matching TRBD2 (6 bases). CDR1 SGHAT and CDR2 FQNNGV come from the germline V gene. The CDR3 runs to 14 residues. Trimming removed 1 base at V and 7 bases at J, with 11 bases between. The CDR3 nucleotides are TGTGCCAGCAGCTTAGTGGGGACTCCAAATGAGCAGTTCTTC. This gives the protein CASSLVGTPNEQFF. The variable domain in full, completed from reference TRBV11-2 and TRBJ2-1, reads EAGVAQSPRYKIIEKRQSVAFWCNPISGHATLYWYQQILGQGPKLLIQFQNNGVVDDSQLPKDRFSAERLKGVDSTLKIQPAKLEDSAVYLCASSLVGTPNEQFFGPGTRLTVL.

CDR3 DNA: TGTGCCAGCAGCTCCACAGGGGGCGCGGGAAACACCATATATTTT. Protein product: CASSSTGGAGNTIYF. This sequence joins TRBV7-3 and TRBJ1-3, with 9 bases that match TRBD1. Germline V gene data show CDR1 as SGHTA and CDR2 as FQGTGA. Losses at the gene ends were 4 bases for V and 4 bases for J; bases not matched to a gene: 5. The CDR3 is 15 amino acids.

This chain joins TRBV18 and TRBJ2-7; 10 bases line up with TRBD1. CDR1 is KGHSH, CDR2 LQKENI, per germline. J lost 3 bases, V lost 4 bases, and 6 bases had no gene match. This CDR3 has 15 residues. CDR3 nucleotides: TGTGCCAGCTCACTGGGACAGGGGATGTACTACGAGCAGTACTTC. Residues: CASSLGQGMYYEQYF.

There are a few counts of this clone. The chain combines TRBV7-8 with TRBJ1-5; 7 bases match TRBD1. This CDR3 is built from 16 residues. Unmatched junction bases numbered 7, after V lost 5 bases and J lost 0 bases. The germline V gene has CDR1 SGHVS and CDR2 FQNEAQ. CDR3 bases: TGTGCCAGCAGCCTCCGGACAGGCTATAGCAATCAGCCCCAGCATTTT. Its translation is CASSLRTGYSNQPQHF. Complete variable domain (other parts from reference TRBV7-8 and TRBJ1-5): GAGVSQSPRYKVAKRGQDVALRCDPISGHVSLFWYQQALGQGPEFLTYFQNEAQLDKSGLPSDRFFAERPEGSVSTLKIQRTQQEDSAVYLCASSLRTGYSNQPQHFGDGTRLSIL.

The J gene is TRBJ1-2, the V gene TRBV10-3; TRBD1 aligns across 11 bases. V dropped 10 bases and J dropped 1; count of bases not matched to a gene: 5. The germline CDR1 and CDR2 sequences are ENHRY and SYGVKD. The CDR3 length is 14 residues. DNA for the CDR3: TGTGCCACCCTCGGGACAGGGGGTAACTATGGCTACACCTTC. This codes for CATLGTGGNYGYTF.

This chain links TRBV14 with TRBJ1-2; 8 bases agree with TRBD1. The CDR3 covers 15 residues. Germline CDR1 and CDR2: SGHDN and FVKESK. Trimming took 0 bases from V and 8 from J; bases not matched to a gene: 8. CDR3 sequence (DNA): TGTGCCAGCAGCCAAGACGGACAGGGCCCTTGGGGCTACACCTTC. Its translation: CASSQDGQGPWGYTF.

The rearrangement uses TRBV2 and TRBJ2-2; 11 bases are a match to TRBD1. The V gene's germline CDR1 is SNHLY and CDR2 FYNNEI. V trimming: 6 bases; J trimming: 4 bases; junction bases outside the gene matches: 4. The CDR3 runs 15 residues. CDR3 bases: TGTGCCAGCAGAGTGGACAGGGGGCCCACCGGGGAGCTGTTTTTT. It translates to CASRVDRGPTGELFF.

The CDR3 nucleotides are TGTGCCAGCAGGACGCTGGGACAGGGGTACGAGCAGTACTTC. Translated, it gives CASRTLGQGYEQYF. The chain employs TRBV6-1 and TRBJ2-7; 10 bases line up with TRBD1. Germline-derived CDR1 and CDR2 are MNHNS and SASEGT. The CDR3 has 14 residues. The trim removed 6 bases at V and 4 bases at J, leaving 6 bases unmatched.